Shown below are 15 T cell receptor beta chains from a single sample sequenced in a study of patients and donors after allogeneic stem cell transplantation. TCRdb used MiXCR to reprocess the RT-PCR reads, holding one entry per CDR3 protein. The sample gives about 200,000 distinct CDR3 sequences, 41% of which show up once; 30% to 35% is in the top ten. The sequenced sample was blood, either unsorted or a sorted T cell fraction (not recorded which). The source of these receptors is a human donor who was either an allogeneic HSCT recipient or a stem cell or donor lymphocyte infusion donor (not recorded which). It is not recorded whose cells these are; they may come from a transplant donor.

This clonotype was counted only a few times. V is TRBV15 and J is TRBJ1-4; D is perhaps TRBD1 (6 bases). Per germline, CDR1 LNHNV and CDR2 YYDKDF (reference sequence). Trimming pared 3 bases from V and 5 bases from J, leaving 16 bases between. This CDR3 spans 16 amino acids. CDR3 residues: CATSRDISGGNEKLFF. For the CDR3, the DNA is TGTGCCACCAGCAGGGATATATCCGGGGGCAATGAAAAACTGTTTTTT. The whole variable domain, filled in from reference TRBV15 and TRBJ1-4, reads DAMVIQNPRYQVTQFGKPVTLSCSQTLNHNVMYWYQQKSSQAPKLLFHYYDKDFNNEADTPDNFQSRRPNTSFCFLDIRSPGLGDTAMYLCATSRDISGGNEKLFFGSGTQLSVL.

The chain recombines TRBV5-5 with TRBJ2-3; 9 bases line up with TRBD2. The ends lost 3 bases at V and 0 bases at J; junction bases unmatched: 8. Germline V lookup: CDR1 SGHKS, CDR2 YYEKEE (reference sequence). CDR3 length: 17 residues. CDR3 DNA sequence: TGTGCCAGCAGCTCCCGACTAGCGGAAACTAGCACAGATACGCAGTATTTT. Its translation is CASSSRLAETSTDTQYF.

The V call is TRBV29-1, the J call TRBJ2-1; D perhaps matches TRBD1 (6 bases). CDR1 SQVTM and CDR2 ANQGSEA come from the germline V gene. V was cut by 2 bases and J by 7 bases, with 12 bases left in between. The CDR3 totals 13 residues. DNA of the CDR3: TGCAGCGTTGAAAGGCAGGGGTGGAATGAGCAGTTCTTC. This encodes CSVERQGWNEQFF.

The J gene is TRBJ1-3, the V gene TRBV5-1; D perhaps matches TRBD1 (5 bases). The V end lost 0 bases, the J end lost 0 bases, and 10 bases lay between the germline ends. CDR1 is SGHRS and CDR2 is YFSETQ in the germline V gene. This CDR3 has 16 amino acids. The CDR3: CASSLAGASSGNTIYF. The CDR3 DNA follows: TGCGCCAGCAGCTTGGCCGGGGCCAGCTCTGGAAACACCATATATTTT.

The J gene is TRBJ2-1, the V gene TRBV11-2, with 7 bases fitting TRBD2. CDR1 SGHAT and CDR2 FQNNGV come from the germline V gene. The CDR3 runs to 15 residues. The V and J ends lost 2 bases and 10 bases, in that order; junction bases with no gene match: 11. The CDR3 bases are TGTGCCAGCAGCTTATATGGCGGGAGAATCTGGGAGCAGTTCTTC. Its protein product is CASSLYGGRIWEQFF.

The chain carries TRBV14 and TRBJ1-3; possibly TRBD1 for D (6 bases). From germline, CDR1 is SGHDN and CDR2 FVKESK. The CDR3 consists of 14 residues. V lost 1 base, J lost 3 bases, and 7 bases lay in between. CDR3 sequence (DNA): TGTGCCAGCAGCCAAGTAGGGGGTGGAAACACCATATATTTT. It encodes CASSQVGGGNTIYF.

V usage is TRBV20-1 and J usage is TRBJ1-6, with D maybe TRBD1 (5 bases). Trimming removed 5 bases from V and 8 bases from J, with 13 bases in between. Germline values: CDR1 DFQATT, CDR2 SNEGSKA (reference sequence). The CDR3 extends over 13 amino acids. The DNA of the CDR3 is TGCAGTGCTCTAGACAGCCCCCATTCACCCCTCCACTTT. Translation gives CSALDSPHSPLHF.

The chain has TRBV20-1 and TRBJ2-1, with D possibly being TRBD1 or TRBD2 (5 bases each). Germline V CDR1 and CDR2: DFQATT, SNEGSKA (reference sequence). This CDR3 spans 17 amino acids. The V and J ends lost 3 bases and 3 bases respectively, with 21 bases between them. CDR3 region: CSASRPGTKSDYNEQFF. The CDR3, as DNA: TGCAGTGCTAGCCGCCCAGGGACCAAAAGCGACTACAATGAGCAGTTCTTC.

This clonotype was seen only a few times. J is TRBJ1-1 and V is TRBV29-1, with a possible D match to TRBD1 (6 bases). Germline loops: CDR1 SQVTM, CDR2 ANQGSEA. This CDR3 is 14 amino acids long. Trimming took off 8 bases at V and 4 bases at J, with 20 bases between the two ends. CDR3 sequence reads: CSFLHRDKGTEAFF. The CDR3 coding sequence is TGCAGCTTTTTACATCGGGACAAGGGCACTGAAGCTTTCTTT. Filled out from reference TRBV29-1 and TRBJ1-1, the complete variable domain reads SAVISQKPSRDICQRGTSLTIQCQVDSQVTMMFWYRQQPGQSLTLIATANQGSEATYESGFVIDKFPISRPNLTFSTLTVSNMSPEDSSIYLCSFLHRDKGTEAFFGQGTRLTVV.

This clonotype has only a few counts. The chain is built from TRBV5-1 and TRBJ2-1; possibly TRBD2 for D (5 bases). CDR3 length equals 16 residues. The germline V and J ends were trimmed by 4 bases and 0 bases, with 14 bases remaining between them. Germline V lookup: CDR1 SGHRS, CDR2 YFSETQ. This CDR3 reads CASSPGVLSSYNEQFF. CDR3 DNA: TGCGCCAGCAGCCCCGGGGTTCTTAGCTCCTACAATGAGCAGTTCTTC.

The rearrangement links TRBV6-5 to TRBJ2-1; 14 positions agree with TRBD2. This CDR3 has 14 amino acids. Looked up from germline, CDR1 is MNHEY and CDR2 is SVGAGI. V was clipped by 7 bases and J by 7 bases; unmatched bases: 3. In DNA, the CDR3 is TGTGCCAGCAACCGACTAGCGGGAGGGAATGAGCAGTTCTTC. Its protein product is CASNRLAGGNEQFF.

In its sample, this clonotype was seen a few times. The chain carries TRBV7-3 and TRBJ1-2, with 7 bases matching TRBD1. J lost 7 bases, V lost 4 bases, and 6 bases had no gene match. The CDR3 loop spans 13 amino acids. Germline CDR1 and CDR2: SGHTA and FQGTGA. The CDR3 spells CASSSGTDLGYTF. In DNA, the CDR3 is TGTGCCAGCAGCTCCGGGACAGATCTTGGCTACACCTTC.

J is TRBJ2-2 and V is TRBV9; D may correspond to TRBD1 or TRBD2 (5 bases each). V was trimmed by 0 bases and J by 1 base, leaving 7 bases between them. The germline V gene has CDR1 SGDLS and CDR2 YYNGEE. The CDR3 is 15 residues long. The CDR3 sequence is CASSVGGVNTGELFF. CDR3 DNA sequence: TGTGCCAGCAGCGTAGGAGGGGTGAACACCGGGGAGCTGTTTTTT.

The chain carries TRBV12-3 or TRBV12-4 and TRBJ1-1; D call uncertain. CDR3 length: 14 amino acids. With 7 bases removed from V and 4 bases from J, the gap between germline ends came to 16 bases. The CDR3 loop reads CASMDPRGSTEAFF. DNA of the CDR3: TGTGCCAGCATGGACCCCAGAGGGAGCACTGAAGCTTTCTTT.

The chain links TRBV29-1 to TRBJ2-3; D gene uncertain. Germline V gene lookup returns CDR1 SQVTM and CDR2 ANQGSEA. The CDR3 has 15 residues. V lost 4 bases, J lost 2 bases, and 16 bases lay in between. The CDR3 DNA reads as TGCAGCGTTGGTGAGCTTGGGTCTTCCACAGATACGCAGTATTTT. Amino acid sequence: CSVGELGSSTDTQYF.